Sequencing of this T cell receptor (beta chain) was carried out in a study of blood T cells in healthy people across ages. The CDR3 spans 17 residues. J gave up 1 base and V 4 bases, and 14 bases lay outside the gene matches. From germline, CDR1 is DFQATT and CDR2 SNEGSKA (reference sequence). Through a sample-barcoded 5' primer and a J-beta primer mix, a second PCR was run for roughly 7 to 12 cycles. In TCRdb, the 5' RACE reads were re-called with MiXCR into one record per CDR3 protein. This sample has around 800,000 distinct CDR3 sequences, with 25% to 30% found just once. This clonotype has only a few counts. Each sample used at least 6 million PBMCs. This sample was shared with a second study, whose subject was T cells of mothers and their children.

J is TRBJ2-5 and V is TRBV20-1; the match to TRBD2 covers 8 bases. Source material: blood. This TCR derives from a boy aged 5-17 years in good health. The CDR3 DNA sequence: TGCAGTGCTACCTCCATTGGGGCTAGCGGGTTCCAAGAGACCCAGTACTTC. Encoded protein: CSATSIGASGFQETQYF.